This T cell receptor beta chain is from a study of patients and donors after allogeneic stem cell transplantation. Looked up from germline, CDR1 is SGHVS and CDR2 is FQNEAQ. CDR3 length equals 14 residues. Details on this clonotype: A read error may account for a junction end that differs from germline.

TCRdb itself ran the RT-PCR reads through MiXCR, one entry per CDR3 protein. The table includes about 76,000 distinct CDR3 sequences, around a quarter detected once. The clonotype was recovered from a human donor who was either an allogeneic HSCT recipient or a stem cell or donor lymphocyte infusion donor (not recorded which). It is not recorded whose cells these are; they may come from a transplant donor. The specimen sequenced was blood, either unsorted or a sorted T cell fraction (not recorded which). The chain has TRBV7-8 and TRBJ2-3; TRBD1 might be the D (6 bases). CDR3 sequence (DNA): TGCGCCAGCAGCTTAGTGACAGGTTATGATACGCAGTATTTT. It yields the protein CASSLVTGYDTQYF. Full variable domain (missing parts from reference TRBV7-8 and TRBJ2-3): GAGVSQSPRYKVAKRGQDVALRCDPISGHVSLFWYQQALGQGPEFLTYFQNEAQLDKSGLPSDRFFAERPEGSVSTLKIQRTQQEDSAVYLCASSLVTGYDTQYFGPGTRLTVL.